These T cell receptor beta chains were read from a single sample in a study. MiXCR, run by TCRdb on the 5' RACE reads, gives a single entry per CDR3 protein. The table records 55,000 to 70,000 distinct CDR3 sequences, more than 25% of them present only once. The sequenced material came from tumor-infiltrating memory CD4+ T cells sorted from the breast tumor. The receptors stem from a female donor with breast cancer. Both conserved end residues are part of each CDR3. Fields, in order: V gene, J gene, D gene, clone size, CDR3 protein, CDR3 DNA. The D gene is left open where the match is weak. Not every row has a clone size; where given, it reads once, few, many or a size class.

>TRBV6-6|TRBJ2-5|TRBD1|few
CASSSSGTGGLETQYF
TGTGCCAGCAGTTCATCCGGGACAGGGGGGTTGGAGACCCAGTACTTC
>TRBV19|TRBJ2-7|.|.
CASSVPGPYEQYF
TGTGCCAGTAGTGTTCCGGGCCCCTACGAGCAGTACTTC
>TRBV24-1|TRBJ2-7|.|few
CATSDQGKAYEQYF
TGTGCCACCAGTGACCAGGGGAAAGCCTACGAGCAGTACTTC
>TRBV5-5|TRBJ2-3|.|.
CASSFDWSTDTQYF
TGTGCCAGCAGCTTCGACTGGAGCACAGATACGCAGTATTTT
>TRBV6-5|TRBJ1-2|.|few
CASSLGTYRGYTF
TGTGCCAGCAGCCTAGGGACCTATCGTGGCTACACCTTC
>TRBV20-1|TRBJ2-2|.|few
CSARGSKGAGELFF
TGCAGTGCTAGAGGATCAAAGGGGGCCGGGGAGCTGTTTTTT
>TRBV7-2|TRBJ2-5|TRBD1|.
CASSLTGWEETQYF
TGTGCCAGCAGCCTGACAGGGTGGGAAGAGACCCAGTACTTC
>TRBV6-2/TRBV6-3|TRBJ2-7|.|few
CASNSGGLSYEQYF
TGTGCCAGCAACTCTGGCGGTCTTTCCTACGAGCAGTACTTC
>TRBV5-1|TRBJ2-5|TRBD1|.
CASSPLQGEETQYF
TGCGCCAGCAGCCCCCTACAGGGGGAAGAGACCCAGTACTTC
>TRBV7-2|TRBJ2-3|.|.
CASSRRVDAQYF
TGTGCCAGCAGCCGGAGGGTAGATGCGCAGTATTTT
>TRBV12-3/TRBV12-4|TRBJ2-3|TRBD2|.
CASSFGGGGASVDTQYF
TGTGCCAGCAGTTTTGGTGGCGGGGGGGCCAGCGTAGATACGCAGTATTTT
>TRBV12-3/TRBV12-4|TRBJ2-1|.|few
CASSSPPGGAGSYNEQFF
TGTGCCAGCAGTTCGCCCCCCGGAGGGGCGGGCTCCTACAATGAGCAGTTCTTC
>TRBV7-3|TRBJ2-3|TRBD2|.
CASSPDGAGGGGDTQYF
TGTGCCAGCAGCCCTGACGGGGCGGGAGGAGGGGGAGATACGCAGTATTTT
>TRBV7-3|TRBJ2-1|TRBD2|few
CASSPTSGNQFF
TGTGCCAGCAGCCCGACTAGCGGGAATCAGTTCTTC
>TRBV5-1|TRBJ2-7|TRBD1|few
CASSQMNRGSSYEQYF
TGCGCCAGCAGCCAAATGAACAGGGGAAGCTCCTACGAGCAGTACTTC
>TRBV5-5|TRBJ1-1|TRBD1|many
CASSLQGDTEAFF
TGTGCCAGCAGCTTGCAGGGGGATACTGAAGCTTTCTTT
>TRBV24-1|TRBJ2-5|.|.
CATSQGFETQYF
TGTGCCACCTCGCAGGGTTTCGAGACCCAGTACTTC
>TRBV7-9|TRBJ1-2|.|.
CASSSSTATTF
TGTGCCAGCAGCTCTTCGACAGCTACCACCTTC
>TRBV6-2/TRBV6-3|TRBJ2-7|TRBD1|.
CASSYWMTGSFYEQYF
TGTGCCAGCAGTTACTGGATGACAGGGAGCTTCTACGAGCAGTACTTC
>TRBV7-2|TRBJ2-7|TRBD1|many
CASSPHRGNLDEQYF
TGTGCCAGCAGCCCACACAGGGGGAATTTGGACGAGCAGTACTTC
>TRBV29-1|TRBJ1-1|.|few
CSVPRRGTSNTEAFF
TGCAGCGTTCCACGTCGGGGGACTTCGAACACTGAAGCTTTCTTT
>TRBV20-1|TRBJ1-1|TRBD1|once
CSARHARGQGARDTEAFF
TGCAGTGCTAGACACGCCCGAGGACAGGGGGCTAGGGACACTGAAGCTTTCTTT
>TRBV14|TRBJ1-2|.|few
CASSQVGGFGYTF
TGTGCCAGCAGCCAAGTGGGGGGATTCGGCTACACCTTC
>TRBV20-1|TRBJ2-1|TRBD2|few
CSARRLGTSGRAGEQFF
TGCAGTGCTAGACGGCTCGGGACTAGCGGGAGGGCCGGTGAGCAGTTCTTC
>TRBV7-9|TRBJ2-5|TRBD1|few
CASSLRTGSTETQYF
TGTGCCAGCAGCTTAAGGACAGGGAGTACGGAGACCCAGTACTTC
>TRBV2|TRBJ2-1|.|.
CASSRTGTFSDNEQFF
TGTGCCAGCAGTCGGACCGGGACTTTTTCGGACAATGAGCAGTTCTTC
>TRBV6-2/TRBV6-3|TRBJ1-2|TRBD1|.
CASTYRGQTGDYGYTF
TGTGCCAGCACTTACAGAGGACAGACAGGGGACTATGGCTACACCTTC